At least ten counts were recorded for the clone carrying this T cell receptor beta chain. Its antigen is still unknown. This entry belongs to a study of immune heterogeneity within non-small cell lung tumors. Study summary: Classification of the tumors gave 4 squamous cell carcinomas, roughly eleven non-squamous carcinomas and 1 not otherwise specified. Regarding the study as a whole: Between individual patients, the high-frequency T-cell receptor beta clonotypes largely differed.

CDR3 of TCR beta was amplified by multiplex PCR that used 32 V and 13 J primers. TCRdb re-derived calls from the multiplex PCR reads in MiXCR, one entry per CDR3 protein. The sample has about 4,600 distinct CDR3 sequences, less than 45% seen once. CDR1 is SGHDN, CDR2 FVKESK, per germline. Trimming took 2 bases from V and 4 from J; bases not matched to a gene: 17. The CDR3 has 19 amino acids. Template input was genomic DNA from bulk tumor (around 600 ng per sample). Primary tumors were biopsied several times each, far apart, intraoperatively. The study enrolled patients with untreated, newly diagnosed non-small cell lung cancer who underwent curative surgery.

This chain joins TRBV14 and TRBJ2-1; TRBD2 matches 7 bases. Material for sequencing was lung tumor tissue. This receptor was taken from a woman in her forties or fifties with non-small cell lung cancer. The CDR3 DNA follows: TGTGCCAGCAGCCAAAGGGGCGGGAGACCTACATTTCCTTACAATGAGCAGTTCTTC. This translates into CASSQRGGRPTFPYNEQFF.